The entry that follows covers one T cell receptor beta chain sequence. This clonotype was seen only a few times. Its binding antigen is unknown. The sample holds no much larger clone one base away, and base qualities are not on file. Library preparation employed 5' RACE. Instrument used: Illumina HiSeq 2500. A second PCR of about 7 to 12 cycles was run with a J-beta primer mix and a sample-barcoded 5' primer. Each TCR beta cDNA molecule received a unique molecular identifier from a template-switch 5' adaptor carrying 12 random nucleotides. Each sample yielded at least 3 million CDR3-containing paired-end reads. All of the RNA was converted into first-strand cDNA using the Mint cDNA synthesis kit, with a TRBC-specific oligonucleotide serving as the primer. Following uracil-DNA glycosylase treatment, all cDNA underwent a first 18-cycle PCR with the universal primers M1SS and BC2_uni_R. On the study's bioinformatics: Each sample was normalized by randomly selecting 1 million high-quality reads, each carrying a distinct molecular identifier. Instead of being binned into consensus sequences, reads with shared molecular identifiers were discarded. CDR3 identification, clonotype clustering and error correction used MiTCR with a Q25 quality threshold and the strictest error-elimination algorithm. A nonparametric unseen species model with Euler transformation was used to estimate a lower bound on total TCR beta diversity. Using fastp at Q25 and MiXCR, TCRdb reprocessed the public reads and kept productive beta chains. Under each unique CDR3 protein, matching rows form one entry showing the most common genes and DNA. These V and J calls originate from TCRdb's pipeline instead of the authors' own analysis. The sample table contains hundreds of thousands of distinct CDR3 sequences; only one count was recorded for roughly 24% of them. In total, the top ten clones hold around 3% of the sample.

This sample is drawn from a study of blood T cells in healthy people across ages (dated by TCRdb to about 2015). Turning to the overall study: In model experiments, template switching captured about one uniquely barcoded TCR beta cDNA molecule for every two T cells. The study analyzed two additional independent replicas of 1 million unique cDNA reads from the same blood draw for two donors, one aged 18 to 30 and one aged 80 or older. Using deep sequencing normalized with unique cDNA molecular identifiers, the study measured how TCR beta repertoire diversity changes with age. The donors were divided into four age groups: young (average approximately 17 years), middle-aged (over 35), aged (approximately 62) and long-lived (more than 75).

The roughly 39 donors, aged about 6 to 95 years, were systemically healthy Caucasian individuals from Russia. Each donor gave roughly 9.5 milliliters of peripheral blood, collected into EDTA-treated Vacutainer tubes. PBMCs were isolated by Ficoll-Paque density-gradient centrifugation, with at least 6.5 million obtained per sample. Trizol reagent was used to extract total RNA from PBMCs, with at least 5 micrograms per sample. The percentages of naive CD45RAhigh/CD27high T cells were determined by flow cytometry on a PBMC aliquot from every donor. Summary of the overall study and its limitations: Compared with the aged group, more naive CD4+ T cells, fewer expanded clones and increased TCR diversity were shown by the long-lived group, suggesting age selection. Conclusive comparison of naive and antigen-experienced compartments was prevented by the profiling of bulk unsorted PBMCs. Estimates of total diversity from one million sequenced T cells were regarded as lower bounds and underestimates. As age increased, observed TCR beta diversity per million T cells dropped in a roughly linear way, and a significant reduction was already evident by age 40. The CMV infection status of donors was not known, potentially confounding age-related changes in expanded clonotypes. The percentage of naive T cells measured by flow cytometry correlated strongly with observed TCR beta diversity.

At the junction V is shortened by 2 bases and J by 0 bases, with 12 bases in between. Measured from the cysteine to the phenylalanine, the CDR3 is 16 residues long. The DNA shown is the 48-base CDR3, in frame from base 1. Separately, the same data were catalogued under a study of T cells of mothers and their children. Looking at the second paper: Nine systemically healthy Caucasian individuals served as donors, namely three mothers together with their six children. cDNA synthesis consumed the entire amount of extracted RNA, loaded at around 1.5 ug RNA in each 15 ul reaction. In the second PCR, the M1S primer introduced both the sample barcodes and 2-4 random nucleotides. Each mother yielded over 9.5 million TCR beta CDR3 reads and each child 2.5 million to 3 million reads. Thymic selection shapes the output of TCR recombination in a similar way in related and unrelated pairs, and inherited differences have a minor effect. Normalized repertoire overlap was always slightly but never significantly higher in related than unrelated mother-child pairs. No persistent microchimeric T cell clones were found, with a detection sensitivity of approximately 100 clones per million clonotypes. Deep NGS was used in the study to compare the TCR beta repertoires of mothers and children and to look for features that separate related mother-child pairs from unrelated individuals. The mean age was roughly 40 +/- 4 years for the mothers and about 12 +/- 4 years for the children. Libraries were sequenced on Illumina HiSeq 2000 with 100+100 nt paired-end reads after adapter ligation with NEBNext reagents. To prevent cross-contamination, the mother and child libraries were prepared one month apart and sequenced in separate runs. For each donor, somewhere between about 450,000 and 2,000,000 distinct TCR beta clonotypes were identified. Naive TCR beta clonotypes were estimated from low-frequency clonotypes matched to each donor's FACS-determined naive share, without sorting.

The receptor was isolated from a boy between 10 and 17 years old in good health. The sequenced material came from blood. The chain is made from TRBV12-3 or TRBV12-4 and TRBJ2-3, and TRBD1 may be the D gene, going by 6 matching bases. The DNA is as follows: TGTGCCAGCAGTTTATTGGGGGACACCAGCACAGATACGCAGTATTTT. This gives the protein CASSLLGDTSTDTQYF.